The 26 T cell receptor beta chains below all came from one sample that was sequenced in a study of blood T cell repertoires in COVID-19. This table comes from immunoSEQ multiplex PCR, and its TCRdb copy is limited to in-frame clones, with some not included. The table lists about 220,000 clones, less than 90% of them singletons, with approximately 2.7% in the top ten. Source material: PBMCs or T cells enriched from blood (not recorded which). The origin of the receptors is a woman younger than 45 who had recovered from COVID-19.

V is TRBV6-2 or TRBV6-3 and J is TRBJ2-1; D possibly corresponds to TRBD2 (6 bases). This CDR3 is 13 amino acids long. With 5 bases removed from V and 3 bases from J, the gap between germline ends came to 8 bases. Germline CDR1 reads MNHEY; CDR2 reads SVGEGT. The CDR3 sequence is CASSTGLYNEQFF. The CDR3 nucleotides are TGTGCCAGCAGTACGGGACTCTACAATGAGCAGTTCTTC.

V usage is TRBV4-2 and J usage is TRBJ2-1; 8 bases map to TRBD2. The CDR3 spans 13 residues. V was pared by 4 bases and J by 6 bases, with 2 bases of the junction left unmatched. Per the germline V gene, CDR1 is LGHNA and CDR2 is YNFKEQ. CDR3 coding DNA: TGTGCCAGCAGCCCCGGGGGGGCCAATGAGCAGTTCTTC. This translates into CASSPGGANEQFF.

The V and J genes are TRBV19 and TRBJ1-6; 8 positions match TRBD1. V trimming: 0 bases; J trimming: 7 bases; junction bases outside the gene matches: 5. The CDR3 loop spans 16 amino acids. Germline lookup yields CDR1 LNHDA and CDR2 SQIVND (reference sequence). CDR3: CASSIDRDRKNSPLHF. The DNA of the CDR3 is TGTGCCAGTAGTATAGACCGGGACAGGAAAAATTCACCCCTCCACTTT.

As DNA, the CDR3 is TGTGCCAGCAGCGTCGACACACACAATGAGCAGTTCTTC. It yields the protein CASSVDTHNEQFF. V usage is TRBV2 and J usage is TRBJ2-1, with D unclear. Trimming stripped 6 bases from V and 5 bases from J, with 11 bases between. Per germline, CDR1 SNHLY and CDR2 FYNNEI. The CDR3 runs 13 residues.

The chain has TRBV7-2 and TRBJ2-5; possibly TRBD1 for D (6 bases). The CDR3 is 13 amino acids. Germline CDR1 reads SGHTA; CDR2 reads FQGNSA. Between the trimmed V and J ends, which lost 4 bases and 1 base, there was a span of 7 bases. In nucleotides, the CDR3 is TGTGCCAGCAGCTCGGACAGCCAAGAGACCCAGTACTTC. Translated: CASSSDSQETQYF.

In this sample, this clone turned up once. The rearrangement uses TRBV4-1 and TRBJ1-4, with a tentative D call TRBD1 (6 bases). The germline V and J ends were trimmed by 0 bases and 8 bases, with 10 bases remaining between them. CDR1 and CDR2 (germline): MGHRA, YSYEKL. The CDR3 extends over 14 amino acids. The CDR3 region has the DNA TGCGCCAGCAGCCAAGACAGGGGAAGAGAAAAACTGTTTTTT. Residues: CASSQDRGREKLFF.

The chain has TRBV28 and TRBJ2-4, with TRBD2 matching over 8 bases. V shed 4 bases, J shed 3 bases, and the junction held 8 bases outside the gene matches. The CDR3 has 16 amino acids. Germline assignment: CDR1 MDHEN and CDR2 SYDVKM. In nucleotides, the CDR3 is TGTGCCAGCAGTTCCCTGGGACTAGGGGACAAAAACATTCAGTACTTC. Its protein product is CASSSLGLGDKNIQYF.

The CDR3 nucleotides are TGTGCCAGCAGCTTAGTGGGGACAGATTCCTACGAGCAGTACTTC. Residues: CASSLVGTDSYEQYF. The V gene is TRBV7-2, the J gene TRBJ2-7; 7 bases fit TRBD1. In germline, CDR1 is SGHTA, CDR2 FQGNSA. The CDR3 runs to 15 residues. With V trimmed by 1 base and J by 1 base, 4 bases remained unmatched.

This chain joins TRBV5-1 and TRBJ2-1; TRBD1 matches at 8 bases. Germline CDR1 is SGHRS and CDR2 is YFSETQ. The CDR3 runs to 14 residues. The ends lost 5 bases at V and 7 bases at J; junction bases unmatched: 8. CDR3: CASSSQGVRNEQFF. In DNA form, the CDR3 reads TGCGCCAGCAGTTCACAGGGGGTTAGGAATGAGCAGTTCTTC.

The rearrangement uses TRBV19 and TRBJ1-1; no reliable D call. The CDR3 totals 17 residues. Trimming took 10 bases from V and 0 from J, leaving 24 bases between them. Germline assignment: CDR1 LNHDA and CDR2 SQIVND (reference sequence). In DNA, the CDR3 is TGTGCCACCGATCCCAGAGGGTCTAGAAACCTGAACACTGAAGCTTTCTTT. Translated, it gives CATDPRGSRNLNTEAFF.

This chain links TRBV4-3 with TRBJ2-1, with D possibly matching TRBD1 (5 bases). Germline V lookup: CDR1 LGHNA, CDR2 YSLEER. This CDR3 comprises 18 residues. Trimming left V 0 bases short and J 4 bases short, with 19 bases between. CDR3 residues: CASSQDGAGKGLYNEQFF. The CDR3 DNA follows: TGCGCCAGCAGCCAAGATGGCGCCGGCAAGGGGCTTTACAATGAGCAGTTCTTC.

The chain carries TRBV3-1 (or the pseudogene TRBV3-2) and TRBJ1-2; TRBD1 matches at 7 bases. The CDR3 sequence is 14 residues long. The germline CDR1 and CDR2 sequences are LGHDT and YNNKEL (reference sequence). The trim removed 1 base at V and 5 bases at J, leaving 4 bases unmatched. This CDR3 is CASSQVRQGYGYTF. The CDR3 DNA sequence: TGTGCCAGCAGCCAAGTGCGACAGGGTTATGGCTACACCTTC.

The CDR3 DNA is TGTGCCAGCAGTAGATCGAGGACCGGGACTAGCATCGGGAGGGAGGAGACCCAGTACTTC. Residues: CASSRSRTGTSIGREETQYF. V is TRBV6-2 or TRBV6-3 and J is TRBJ2-5, with 9 bases fitting TRBD2. V lost 5 bases, J lost 5 bases, and 24 bases stayed unmatched. CDR1 MNHEY and CDR2 SVGEGT come from the germline V gene. This CDR3 comprises 20 residues.

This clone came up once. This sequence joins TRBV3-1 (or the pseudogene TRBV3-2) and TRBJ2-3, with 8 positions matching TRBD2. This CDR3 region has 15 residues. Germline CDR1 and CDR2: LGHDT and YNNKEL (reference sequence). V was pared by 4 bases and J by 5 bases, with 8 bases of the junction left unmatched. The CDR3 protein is CASSLGGARVDTQYF. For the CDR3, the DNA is TGTGCCAGCAGCCTCGGGGGGGCCAGGGTAGATACGCAGTATTTT.

The chain's CDR3 is CASSMDTGLTEAFF. In DNA, the CDR3 is TGCGCCAGCAGCATGGACACTGGGCTCACTGAAGCTTTCTTT. The chain employs TRBV5-1 and TRBJ1-1, with a tentative D call TRBD1 (5 bases). V was cut by 4 bases and J by 4 bases, with 14 bases left in between. The CDR3 extends over 14 amino acids. Germline V gene data show CDR1 as SGHRS and CDR2 as YFSETQ.

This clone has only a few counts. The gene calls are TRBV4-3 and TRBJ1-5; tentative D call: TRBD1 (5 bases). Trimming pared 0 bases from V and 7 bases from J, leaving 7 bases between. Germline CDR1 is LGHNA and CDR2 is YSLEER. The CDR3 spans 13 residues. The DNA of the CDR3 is TGCGCCAGCAGCCAAGATAAGGGGCAGCCCCAGCATTTT. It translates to CASSQDKGQPQHF.

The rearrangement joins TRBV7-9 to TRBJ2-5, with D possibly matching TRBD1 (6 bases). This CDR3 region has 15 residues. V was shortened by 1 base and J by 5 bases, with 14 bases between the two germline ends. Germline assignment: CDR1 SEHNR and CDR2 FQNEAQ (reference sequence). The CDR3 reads CASSLVPGVRETQYF. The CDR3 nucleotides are TGTGCCAGCAGCTTAGTCCCAGGGGTGAGGGAGACCCAGTACTTC.

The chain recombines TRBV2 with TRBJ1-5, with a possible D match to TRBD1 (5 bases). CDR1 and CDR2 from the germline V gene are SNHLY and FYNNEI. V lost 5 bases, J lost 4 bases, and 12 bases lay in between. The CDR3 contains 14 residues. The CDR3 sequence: CASSPSGGNQPQHF. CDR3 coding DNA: TGTGCCAGCAGTCCTTCGGGGGGGAATCAGCCCCAGCATTTT. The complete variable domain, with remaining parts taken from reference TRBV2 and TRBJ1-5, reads EPEVTQTPSHQVTQMGQEVILRCVPISNHLYFYWYRQILGQKVEFLVSFYNNEISEKSEIFDDQFSVERPDGSNFTLKIRSTKLEDSAMYFCASSPSGGNQPQHFGDGTRLSIL.

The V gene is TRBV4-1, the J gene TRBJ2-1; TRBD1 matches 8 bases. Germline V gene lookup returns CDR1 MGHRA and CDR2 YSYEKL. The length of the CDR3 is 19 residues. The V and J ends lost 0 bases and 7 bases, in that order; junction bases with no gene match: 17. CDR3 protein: CASSQEGGSGGPLNNEQFF. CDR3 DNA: TGCGCCAGCAGCCAAGAAGGGGGGTCAGGGGGCCCGCTTAATAATGAGCAGTTCTTC.

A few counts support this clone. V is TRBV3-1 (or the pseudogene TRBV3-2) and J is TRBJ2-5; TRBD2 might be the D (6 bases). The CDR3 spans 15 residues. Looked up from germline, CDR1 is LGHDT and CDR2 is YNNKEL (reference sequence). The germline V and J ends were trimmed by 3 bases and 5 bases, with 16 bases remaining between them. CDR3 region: CASSHVLGAGETQYF. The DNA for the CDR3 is TGTGCCAGCAGCCACGTTCTAGGGGCGGGGGAGACCCAGTACTTC.

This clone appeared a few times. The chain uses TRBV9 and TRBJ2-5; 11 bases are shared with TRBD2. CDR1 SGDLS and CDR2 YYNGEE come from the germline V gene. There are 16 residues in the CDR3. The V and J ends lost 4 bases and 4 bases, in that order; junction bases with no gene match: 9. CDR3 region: CASSPRLAGSIETQYF. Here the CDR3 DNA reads TGTGCCAGCAGCCCACGACTAGCGGGGAGCATAGAGACCCAGTACTTC. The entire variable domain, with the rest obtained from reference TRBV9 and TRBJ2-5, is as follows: DSGVTQTPKHLITATGQRVTLRCSPRSGDLSVYWYQQSLDQGLQFLIQYYNGEERAKGNILERFSAQQFPDLHSELNLSSLELGDSALYFCASSPRLAGSIETQYFGPGTRLLVL.

CDR3 sequence: CASSNAVSGNTIYF. The CDR3 DNA is TGTGCCAGTAGTAACGCGGTCTCTGGAAACACCATATATTTT. The chain has TRBV19 and TRBJ1-3; no clear D. Germline V CDR1 and CDR2: LNHDA, SQIVND (reference sequence). Trimming shortened V by 4 bases and J by 0 bases, and 7 bases separated the two germline ends. The CDR3 sequence is 14 residues long.

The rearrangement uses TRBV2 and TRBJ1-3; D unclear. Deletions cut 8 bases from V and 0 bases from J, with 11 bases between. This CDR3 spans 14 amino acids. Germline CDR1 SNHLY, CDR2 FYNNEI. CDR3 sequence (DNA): TGTGCCAGCTCCCCAACACGCTCTGGAAACACCATATATTTT. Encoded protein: CASSPTRSGNTIYF.

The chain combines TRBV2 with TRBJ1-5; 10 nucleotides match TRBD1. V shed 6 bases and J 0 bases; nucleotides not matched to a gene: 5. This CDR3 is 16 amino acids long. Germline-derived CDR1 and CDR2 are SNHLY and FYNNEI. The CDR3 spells CASRGQGDYSNQPQHF. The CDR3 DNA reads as TGTGCCAGCAGAGGACAGGGGGATTATAGCAATCAGCCCCAGCATTTT.

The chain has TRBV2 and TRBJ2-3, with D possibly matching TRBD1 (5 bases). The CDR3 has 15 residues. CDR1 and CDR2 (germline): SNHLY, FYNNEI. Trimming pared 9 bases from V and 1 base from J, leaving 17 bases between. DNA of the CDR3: TGTGCCAGTTTGTTCAGGGCAGTACGCACAGATACGCAGTATTTT. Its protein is CASLFRAVRTDTQYF.

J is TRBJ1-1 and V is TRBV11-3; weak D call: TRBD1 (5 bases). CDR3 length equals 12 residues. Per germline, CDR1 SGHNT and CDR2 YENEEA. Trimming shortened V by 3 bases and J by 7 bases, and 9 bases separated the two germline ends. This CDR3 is CASSLGQNEAFF. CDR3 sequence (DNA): TGTGCCAGCAGCTTGGGGCAGAATGAAGCTTTCTTT. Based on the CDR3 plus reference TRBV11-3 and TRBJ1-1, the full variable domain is EAGVVQSPRYKIIEKKQPVAFWCNPISGHNTLYWYLQNLGQGPELLIRYENEEAVDDSQLPKDRFSAERLKGVDSTLKIQPAELGDSAVYLCASSLGQNEAFFGQGTRLTVV.